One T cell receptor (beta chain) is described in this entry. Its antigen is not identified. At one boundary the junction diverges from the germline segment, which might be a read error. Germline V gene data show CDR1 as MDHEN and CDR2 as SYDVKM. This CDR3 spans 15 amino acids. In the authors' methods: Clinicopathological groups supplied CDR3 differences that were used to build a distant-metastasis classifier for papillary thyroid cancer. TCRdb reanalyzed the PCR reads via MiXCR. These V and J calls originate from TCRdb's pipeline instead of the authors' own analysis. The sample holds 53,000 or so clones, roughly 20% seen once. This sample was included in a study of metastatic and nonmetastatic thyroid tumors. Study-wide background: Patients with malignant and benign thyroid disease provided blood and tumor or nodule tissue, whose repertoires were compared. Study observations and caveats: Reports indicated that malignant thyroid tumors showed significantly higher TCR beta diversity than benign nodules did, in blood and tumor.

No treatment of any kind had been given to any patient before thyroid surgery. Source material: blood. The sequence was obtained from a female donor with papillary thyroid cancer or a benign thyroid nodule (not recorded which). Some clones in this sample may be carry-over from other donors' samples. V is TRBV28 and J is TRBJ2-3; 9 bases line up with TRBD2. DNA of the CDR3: TGTGCCAGCAGTGAGCGGGGGGCCTTGTCAGATACTCAGTATTTT. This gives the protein CASSERGALSDTQYF.